This entry lists 13 T cell receptor beta chains sequenced from one sample in a study of blood T cell repertoires in COVID-19. Profiled with immunoSEQ multiplex PCR; TCRdb holds only in-frame clones, not every one. The sample has roughly 280,000 clones, around 92% seen once. The sequenced sample was PBMCs or T cells enriched from blood (not recorded which). The receptors stem from a woman in her fifties or sixties who had recovered from COVID-19.

The CDR3 DNA sequence: TGCGCCAGCAGCTTGGAACGAGGGAGTGGTTCACCCCTCCACTTT. Its translation is CASSLERGSGSPLHF. The chain has TRBV5-1 and TRBJ1-6; D remains ambiguous. This CDR3 has 15 amino acids. Trimming removed 0 bases at V and 9 bases at J, with 13 bases between. Germline V lookup: CDR1 SGHRS, CDR2 YFSETQ. The entire variable domain, with the rest obtained from reference TRBV5-1 and TRBJ1-6, is as follows: KAGVTQTPRYLIKTRGQQVTLSCSPISGHRSVSWYQQTPGQGLQFLFEYFSETQRNKGNFPGRFSGRQFSNSRSEMNVSTLELGDSALYLCASSLERGSGSPLHFGNGTRLTVT.

The CDR3 region is CAISDQGLNQPQHF. CDR3 nucleotides: TGTGCCATCAGTGATCAGGGTTTGAATCAGCCCCAGCATTTT. The chain has TRBV10-3 and TRBJ1-5, with D maybe TRBD1 (5 bases). CDR1 ENHRY and CDR2 SYGVKD come from the germline V gene. Between the trimmed V and J ends, which lost 3 bases and 4 bases, there was a span of 10 bases. CDR3 size: 14 residues.

The V gene is TRBV5-5, the J gene TRBJ1-1; D is unresolved. Germline CDR1 reads SGHKS; CDR2 reads YYEKEE (reference sequence). This CDR3 is 13 amino acids long. V lost 3 bases to trimming and J lost 6 bases, with 12 bases between them. CDR3 coding DNA: TGTGCCAGCAGCTCCCCGGAGGTACCTGAAGCTTTCTTT. It is translated as CASSSPEVPEAFF. The whole variable domain, filled in from reference TRBV5-5 and TRBJ1-1, reads DAGVTQSPTHLIKTRGQQVTLRCSPISGHKSVSWYQQVLGQGPQFIFQYYEKEERGRGNFPDRFSARQFPNYSSELNVNALLLGDSALYLCASSSPEVPEAFFGQGTRLTVV.

The V call is TRBV5-1, the J call TRBJ2-5; D is unresolved. CDR3 size: 13 residues. Germline CDR1 and CDR2: SGHRS and YFSETQ. V lost 5 bases, J lost 5 bases, and 13 bases lay in between. CDR3 protein: CASRTLGAETQYF. The CDR3 nucleotides read TGCGCCAGCAGAACGCTAGGTGCCGAGACCCAGTACTTC.

The chain has TRBV10-3 and TRBJ1-6; 8 bases map to TRBD1. Germline CDR1 and CDR2: ENHRY and SYGVKD. The CDR3 loop spans 14 amino acids. Trimming cost V 6 bases and J 8 bases; bases outside gene matches: 6. CDR3 sequence (DNA): TGTGCCATCAGGAACGGACAGGGTGATTCACCCCTCCACTTT. Translation: CAIRNGQGDSPLHF.

A single count supports this clone. The gene calls are TRBV28 and TRBJ2-7, with D unclear. The length of the CDR3 is 11 residues. Between the trimmed V and J ends, which lost 1 base and 7 bases, there was a span of 5 bases. Germline CDR1 and CDR2: MDHEN and SYDVKM. The CDR3, as DNA: TGTGCCAGCAGTTTATCGCGGGAGCAGTACTTC. This translates into CASSLSREQYF. The full variable domain, its missing parts supplied by reference TRBV28 and TRBJ2-7, is DVKVTQSSRYLVKRTGEKVFLECVQDMDHENMFWYRQDPGLGLRLIYFSYDVKMKEKGDIPEGYSVSREKKERFSLILESASTNQTSMYLCASSLSREQYFGPGTRLTVT.

The chain has TRBV5-1 and TRBJ2-7, with TRBD2 matching 9 bases. The junction had 7 bases not matched to a gene; V was cut back by 0 bases and J by 3 bases. The length of the CDR3 is 16 residues. Per germline, CDR1 SGHRS and CDR2 YFSETQ. CDR3 residues: CASSLGSSGNYYEQYF. Here the CDR3 DNA reads TGCGCCAGCAGCTTGGGATCTAGCGGGAATTACTACGAGCAGTACTTC.

This clone was counted between two and nine times. The chain carries TRBV19 and TRBJ2-7, with 7 bases aligning to TRBD1. V trimming: 4 bases; J trimming: 2 bases; junction bases outside the gene matches: 11. Germline assignment: CDR1 LNHDA and CDR2 SQIVND (reference sequence). The CDR3 totals 16 residues. CDR3 region: CASSNRQTGRTYEQYF. CDR3 in DNA: TGTGCCAGTAGTAACCGGCAGACAGGGCGAACCTACGAGCAGTACTTC.

The rearrangement uses TRBV11-3 and TRBJ2-5; D may be TRBD1 (5 bases). This CDR3 has 15 residues. Germline lookup yields CDR1 SGHNT and CDR2 YENEEA. V dropped 4 bases and J dropped 0 bases, with 12 bases sitting between them. CDR3 amino acids: CASSSRVEYQETQYF. Here the CDR3 DNA reads TGTGCCAGCAGCTCCAGGGTTGAGTACCAAGAGACCCAGTACTTC.

The chain joins TRBV12-3 or TRBV12-4 to TRBJ1-6, with D possibly TRBD1 on 5 matching bases. CDR3 length: 13 residues. V shed 3 bases and J shed 7 bases, with 7 bases lying between them. The chain's CDR3 is CASSFKGNSPLHF. The CDR3 DNA reads TGTGCCAGCAGTTTTAAGGGGAATTCACCCCTCCACTTT.

There are a few counts of this clone. V and J are TRBV27 and TRBJ1-2; D unresolved. Germline V lookup: CDR1 MNHEY, CDR2 SMNVEV (reference sequence). V was pared by 3 bases and J by 1 base, with 15 bases between. The CDR3 totals 16 residues. The CDR3 loop reads CASSFTMGGNNYGYTF. The CDR3 DNA follows: TGTGCCAGCAGTTTTACTATGGGTGGAAATAACTATGGCTACACCTTC.

J is TRBJ2-4 and V is TRBV5-1, with a weak D call TRBD1 (6 bases). Per the germline V gene, CDR1 is SGHRS and CDR2 is YFSETQ. V dropped 0 bases and J dropped 8 bases, with 9 bases sitting between them. CDR3 size: 13 residues. For the CDR3, the DNA is TGCGCCAGCAGCTTGGGGGGGCGTGACATTCAGTACTTC. It specifies CASSLGGRDIQYF.

The J gene is TRBJ2-7, the V gene TRBV5-1; D is possibly TRBD1 (6 bases). Germline V gives CDR1 SGHRS, CDR2 YFSETQ. Trimming removed 1 base from V and 5 bases from J, with 16 bases in between. The CDR3 sequence is 15 residues long. CDR3 protein: CASSLTTGTANEQYF. DNA of the CDR3: TGCGCCAGCAGCTTGACCACAGGGACGGCAAACGAGCAGTACTTC.